A single T cell receptor beta chain is shown here with its context. This sample is part of a study of cytomegalovirus exposure and HLA in healthy donors. With 60 Vbeta and 13 Jbeta primers, the PCR was carried out. Data came from immunoSEQ multiplex PCR; TCRdb stores just in-frame clones and leaves some out. Of 15,000 to 20,000 clones listed, approximately 68% are singletons. The V and J ends lost 4 bases and 2 bases, in that order; junction bases with no gene match: 1. CDR1 and CDR2 (germline): SQVTM, ANQGSEA. The CDR3 has 12 residues. This sequence was found in a man aged 18 to 29 in good health and CMV-seronegative. The sequencing sample was made of PBMCs. The J gene is TRBJ2-7, the V gene TRBV29-1; TRBD1 matches at 8 bases. CDR3 DNA sequence: TGCAGCGTTGCCAGGGGGCCCTACGAGCAGTACTTC. It is translated as CSVARGPYEQYF.